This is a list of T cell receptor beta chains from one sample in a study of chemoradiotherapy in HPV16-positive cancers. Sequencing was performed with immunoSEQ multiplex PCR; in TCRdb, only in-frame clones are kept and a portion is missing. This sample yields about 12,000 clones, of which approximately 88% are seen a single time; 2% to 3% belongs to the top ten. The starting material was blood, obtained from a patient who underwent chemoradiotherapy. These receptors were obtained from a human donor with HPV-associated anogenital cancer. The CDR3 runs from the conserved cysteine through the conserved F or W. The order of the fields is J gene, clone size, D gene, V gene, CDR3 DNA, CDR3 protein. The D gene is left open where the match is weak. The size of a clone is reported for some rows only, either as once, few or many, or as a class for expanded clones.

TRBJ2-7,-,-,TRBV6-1,TGTGCCAGCAGTGTCGCCGTGGGATGGACAACCACCTACGAGCAGTACTTC,CASSVAVGWTTTYEQYF
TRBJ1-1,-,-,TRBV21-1,TGTGCCAGCAGGAGGGCGGTCGAAGCTTTCTTT,CASRRAVEAFF
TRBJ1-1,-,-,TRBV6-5,TGTGCCAGCAGTTACTACGGGAACACTGAAGCTTTCTTT,CASSYYGNTEAFF
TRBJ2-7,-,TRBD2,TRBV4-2,TGTGCCAGCAGCCAAGATCCATCGGGGGGGGGCCGTCGGGAGCAGTACTTC,CASSQDPSGGGRREQYF
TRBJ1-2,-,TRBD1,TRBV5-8,TGTGCCAGCACCTTGGACAGGGCCCTTCTTAGGGTCTATGGCTACACCTTC,CASTLDRALLRVYGYTF
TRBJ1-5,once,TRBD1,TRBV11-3,TGTGCCAGCAGCCGGGACAGGGCCCCTAATCAGCCCCAGCATTTT,CASSRDRAPNQPQHF
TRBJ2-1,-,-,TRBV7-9,TGTGCCAGCAGCCCCTTCAATGAGCAGTTCTTC,CASSPFNEQFF
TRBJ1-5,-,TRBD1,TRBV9,TGTGCCAGCAGCTACTCAGGGGGTAGGCAGCCCCAGCATTTT,CASSYSGGRQPQHF
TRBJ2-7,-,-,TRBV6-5,TGTGCCAGCAGTCCCGGGGCGCGGGCCGTTTACGAGCAGTACTTC,CASSPGARAVYEQYF
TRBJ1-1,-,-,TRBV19,TGTGCCAGTACCATGCGAGGTTCCACTGAAGCTTTCTTT,CASTMRGSTEAFF
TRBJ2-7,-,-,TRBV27,TGTGCCAGCTCGGGTGGGGGGCGGATCGCCGAGCAGTACTTC,CASSGGGRIAEQYF
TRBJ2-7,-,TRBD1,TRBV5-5,TGTGCCAGCAGCTTGATCAAAGGGACAGGGGATTTCTACGAGCAGTACTTC,CASSLIKGTGDFYEQYF
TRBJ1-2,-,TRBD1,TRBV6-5,TGTGCCAGCAGTTACGGCAGGGGGGATGGCTACACCTTC,CASSYGRGDGYTF
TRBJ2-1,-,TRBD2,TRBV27,TGTGCCAGCAGGGAGCGGGGGGGCCTTTCGGGGGTGACCTTCTTC,CASRERGGLSGVTFF
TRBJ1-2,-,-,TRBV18,TGTGCCAGCTCACCCGAGCGGGAGTGGCGTGGCTACACCTTC,CASSPEREWRGYTF
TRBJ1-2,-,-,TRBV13,TGTGCCACCGCTAGAAGAGCAGCCCTCTATGGCTACACCTTC,CATARRAALYGYTF
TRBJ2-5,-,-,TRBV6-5,TGTGCCAGCAGTTACTACTCAGGGAAAGAGACCCAGTACTTC,CASSYYSGKETQYF
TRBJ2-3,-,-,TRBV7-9,TGTGCCAGCAGCTTAGCATCGTATTCTACGCAGTATTTT,CASSLASYSTQYF
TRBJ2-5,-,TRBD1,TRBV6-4,TGTGCCAGCAGTGAAGGGACAGGGGGGGGAGAGACCCAGTACTTC,CASSEGTGGGETQYF
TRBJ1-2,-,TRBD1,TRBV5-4,TGTGCCAGCAGCCAAGACAGGGTTCGCGGCTACACCTTC,CASSQDRVRGYTF
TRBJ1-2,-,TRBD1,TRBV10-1,TGCGCCAGCCCCGGGGGACAGGGGGCTAACTATGGCTACACCTTC,CASPGGQGANYGYTF
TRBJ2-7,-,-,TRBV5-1,TGCGCCAGCAGCTTGTCTGGCGGTTACTACGAGCAGTACTTC,CASSLSGGYYEQYF
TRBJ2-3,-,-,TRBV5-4,TGTGCCAGCAGCTTAGTGACAGATACGCAGTATTTT,CASSLVTDTQYF
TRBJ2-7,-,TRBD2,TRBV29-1,TGCAGCGTTGTTGGAGAGCGGGGGGCCTTGGAGCAGTACTTC,CSVVGERGALEQYF
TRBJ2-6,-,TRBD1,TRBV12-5,TGTGCTAGTGGTTTGGTACTCAGGACAGGGCCCACTGGGGCCAACGTCCTGACTTTC,CASGLVLRTGPTGANVLTF
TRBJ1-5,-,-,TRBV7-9,TGTGCCAGCAGCCCCGGGTGGGGGGCTGGTCAGCCCCAGCATTTT,CASSPGWGAGQPQHF
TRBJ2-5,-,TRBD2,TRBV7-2,TGTGCCAGCAGCTACCAATGGGGGGAGGGAGAGACCCAGTACTTC,CASSYQWGEGETQYF
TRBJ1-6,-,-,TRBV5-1,TGCGCCAGCAGCTTGGGTGGGACATCAAGTGGTAATTCACCCCTCCACTTT,CASSLGGTSSGNSPLHF
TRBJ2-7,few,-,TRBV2,TGTGCCAGCACCCGAGGGCCCTCCTACGAGCAGTACTTC,CASTRGPSYEQYF
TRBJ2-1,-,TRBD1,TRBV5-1,TGCGCCAGCATGGGTGACAGGGGATTCAATGAGCAGTTCTTC,CASMGDRGFNEQFF
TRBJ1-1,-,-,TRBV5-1,TGCGCCAGCACCCCGGGGGGGTGGAACACTGAAGCTTTCTTT,CASTPGGWNTEAFF
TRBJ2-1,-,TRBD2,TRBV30,TGTGCCTGGAGGAGTAGCGGGGCGGATGAGCAGTTCTTC,CAWRSSGADEQFF
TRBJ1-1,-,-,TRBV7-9,TGTGCCAGCAGCTTAACCCGGGCAGCTTTCTTT,CASSLTRAAFF
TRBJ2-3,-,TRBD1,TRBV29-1,TGCATCCTACAGGGGGTGGGCACAGATACGCAGTATTTT,CILQGVGTDTQYF
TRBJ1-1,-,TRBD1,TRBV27,TGTGCCAGCAGTTCCCCCCGGGACAGGAGGAACACTGAAGCTTTCTTT,CASSSPRDRRNTEAFF
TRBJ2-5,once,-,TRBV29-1,TGCAGCACTCGGTCGACAGGTTTCCAAGAGACCCAGTACTTC,CSTRSTGFQETQYF
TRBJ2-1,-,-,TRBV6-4,TGTGCCAGCAGTGACTCTGCGGGGAACTACAATGAGCAGTTCTTC,CASSDSAGNYNEQFF
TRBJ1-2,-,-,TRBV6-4,TGTGCCAGCAGTGACCCTCAACAGGGCGACTATGGCTACACCTTC,CASSDPQQGDYGYTF
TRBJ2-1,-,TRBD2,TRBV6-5,TGTGCCAGCAGAAGGACTAGCGGGGGGATAAATGAGCAGTTCTTC,CASRRTSGGINEQFF
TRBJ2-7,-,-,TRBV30,TGTGCCTGTTTCAGACGCAACTCCTACGAGCAGTACTTC,CACFRRNSYEQYF
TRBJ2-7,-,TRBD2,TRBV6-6,TGTGCCAGCAGTTACTCGACTAGCGGGGCCTACGAGCAGTACTTC,CASSYSTSGAYEQYF
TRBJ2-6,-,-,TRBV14,TGTGCCAGCAGCCCCGGTCGGGGGACTGGGGCCAACGTCCTGACTTTC,CASSPGRGTGANVLTF
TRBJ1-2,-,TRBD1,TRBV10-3,TGTGCCATCAGTGAGTCGGCGACAGGGGGCTTCTATGGCTACACCTTC,CAISESATGGFYGYTF
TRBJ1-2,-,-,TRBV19,TGTGCCAGTAGTATCCGACAGAGTGGGAGCTACACCTTC,CASSIRQSGSYTF
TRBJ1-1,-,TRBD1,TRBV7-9,TGTGCCAGCAGCTACAGGGGGACTGAAGCTTTCTTT,CASSYRGTEAFF
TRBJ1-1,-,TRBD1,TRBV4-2,TGTGCCAGCAGCCAAGCGGAGACAGGGAGGTACACTGAAGCTTTCTTT,CASSQAETGRYTEAFF
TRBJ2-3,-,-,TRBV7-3,TGTGCCAGCAGCTTAAGAGGTCAGGTCCCAGGGGATACGCAGTATTTT,CASSLRGQVPGDTQYF
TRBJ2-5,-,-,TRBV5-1,TGCGCCAGCAGCTTGGAGACAGGGAGGCGAGAGACCCAGTACTTC,CASSLETGRRETQYF
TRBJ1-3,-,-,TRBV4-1,TGCGCCAGCAGCCAAGAGGCGACAGGTAACGTGGACACCATATATTTT,CASSQEATGNVDTIYF
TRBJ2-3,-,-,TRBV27,TGTGCCAGCAGTTTCAGGGGAAACACAGATACGCAGTATTTT,CASSFRGNTDTQYF
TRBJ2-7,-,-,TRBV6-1,TGTGCCAGCAGTGAATCGACCCGCGGGGGCTACAGCTCCTACGAGCAGTACTTC,CASSESTRGGYSSYEQYF
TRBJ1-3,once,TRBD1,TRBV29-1,TGCAGCGTTCCTGTGGGGACAGGTTCTGGAAACACCATATATTTT,CSVPVGTGSGNTIYF
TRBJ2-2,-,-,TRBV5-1,TGCGCCAGCAGCCTCGCGGACAAATTCTCCGGGGAGCTGTTTTTT,CASSLADKFSGELFF
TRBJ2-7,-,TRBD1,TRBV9,TGTGCCAGCAGCGCCCGGGACAGGGAAATCGAGCAGTACTTC,CASSARDREIEQYF
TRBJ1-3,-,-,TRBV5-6,TGTGCCAGCAGCTTGGGTACGGGAGCACGATCTGGAAACACCATATATTTT,CASSLGTGARSGNTIYF
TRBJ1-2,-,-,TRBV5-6,TGTGCCAGCAGCTTCGGGGTAGGGGGGTATGGCTACACCTTC,CASSFGVGGYGYTF
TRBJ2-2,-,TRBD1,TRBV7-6,TGTGCCAGCAGCTTAGTTGGAGGACAGGAGAACACCGGGGAGCTGTTTTTT,CASSLVGGQENTGELFF
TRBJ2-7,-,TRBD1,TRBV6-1,TGTGCCAGCAGTGCCGGGACAGGGGGTATCCGCGAGCAGTACTTC,CASSAGTGGIREQYF
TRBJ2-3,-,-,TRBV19,TGTGCCAGTACCTATTCAGGGAACAGTAAAGATACGCAGTATTTT,CASTYSGNSKDTQYF
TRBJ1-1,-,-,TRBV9,TGTGCCAGCATTCAAGGGACTGAAGCTTTCTTT,CASIQGTEAFF